This T cell receptor (beta chain) was recorded in a study of early T cells in non-severe SARS-CoV-2 infection. Trimming stripped 6 bases from V and 6 bases from J, with 12 bases between. Germline V lookup: CDR1 SQVTM, CDR2 ANQGSEA. This CDR3 region has 12 residues. The sample holds one count of this clonotype. The final CDR3 position lacks the conserved phenylalanine or tryptophan, pointing to a likely read error. Attachment of unique molecular identifiers was made to individual cDNA molecules. TCRdb redid the calling of the 5' RACE reads with MiXCR, one entry per CDR3 protein. The repertoire holds around 49,000 distinct CDR3 sequences, with approximately 4.1% as singletons.

Sequenced input: whole blood. V usage is TRBV29-1 and J usage is TRBJ2-1; D perhaps matches TRBD2 (6 bases). This TCR derives from an adult who was a healthcare worker with PCR-confirmed SARS-CoV-2 infection or an uninfected control (not recorded which). The DNA of the CDR3 is TGCAGCGTAGTTTTGGGGGGCAATGAGCAGTTCTCC. This codes for CSVVLGGNEQFS.